This is a list of T cell receptor beta chains from one sample in a study of blood T cell repertoires in COVID-19. Sequencing was performed with immunoSEQ multiplex PCR; in TCRdb, only in-frame clones are kept and a portion is missing. This table has about 19,000 clones, over 70% appearing once. Sequencing was performed on peripheral blood. The receptor source for this set is a human donor in a cohort sampled during active COVID-19. Each CDR3 is given with its conserved first and last residue. Each record gives: D gene, clone size, V gene, J gene, CDR3 DNA, CDR3 protein. D genes are given only for firm matches. A row's size may be missing; if present it is once, few, many or a size class.

D gene: NA; clone size: NA; V gene: TRBV28; J gene: TRBJ1-2; CDR3 DNA: TGTGCCAGCAGTTTATCCCCCCCTGTGGAGGGCTACACCTTC; CDR3 protein: CASSLSPPVEGYTF
D gene: NA; clone size: few; V gene: TRBV20-1; J gene: TRBJ2-7; CDR3 DNA: TGCAGCGCCCCCCTTCGAGGGCGCGGGTACTTC; CDR3 protein: CSAPLRGRGYF
D gene: TRBD2; clone size: few; V gene: TRBV24-1; J gene: TRBJ2-1; CDR3 DNA: TGTGCCACCAGCCCTAGCGGGAGCACCTACAATGAGCAGTTCTTC; CDR3 protein: CATSPSGSTYNEQFF
D gene: TRBD2; clone size: NA; V gene: TRBV5-1; J gene: TRBJ2-7; CDR3 DNA: TGCGCCAGCAGCTTGGTAGTTAGCGGGAGGAGGAGCTCCTACGAGCAGTACTTC; CDR3 protein: CASSLVVSGRRSSYEQYF
D gene: NA; clone size: NA; V gene: TRBV6-6; J gene: TRBJ2-1; CDR3 DNA: TGTGCCAGCAATGAGGGAGCTATAAATGAGCAGTTCTTC; CDR3 protein: CASNEGAINEQFF
D gene: NA; clone size: NA; V gene: TRBV28; J gene: TRBJ1-3; CDR3 DNA: TGTGCCAGCAAAATCCGGGACACTTACTCTGGAAACACCATATATTTT; CDR3 protein: CASKIRDTYSGNTIYF
D gene: TRBD2; clone size: few; V gene: TRBV5-1; J gene: TRBJ2-7; CDR3 DNA: TGCGCCAGCAGCGGAGGGACTAGCTCATTACGTAAGCAGTACTTC; CDR3 protein: CASSGGTSSLRKQYF
D gene: NA; clone size: NA; V gene: TRBV7-8; J gene: TRBJ2-5; CDR3 DNA: TGTGCCAGCAGCCAACGACAGTATCAACAAGAGACCCAGTACTTC; CDR3 protein: CASSQRQYQQETQYF
D gene: NA; clone size: once; V gene: TRBV9; J gene: TRBJ1-6; CDR3 DNA: TGTGCCAGCAGCCCCTCCTCAGGACTCTATAATTCACCCCTCCACTTT; CDR3 protein: CASSPSSGLYNSPLHF
D gene: NA; clone size: NA; V gene: TRBV5-1; J gene: TRBJ2-2; CDR3 DNA: TGCGCCAGCAGCTTGAGTCCGGGGAACACCGGGGAGCTGTTTTTT; CDR3 protein: CASSLSPGNTGELFF
D gene: TRBD1; clone size: NA; V gene: TRBV5-5; J gene: TRBJ1-1; CDR3 DNA: TGTGCCAGCAGCTTGGTCGGACAGGGGGCGCTTGGTCGGACTGAAGCTTTCTTT; CDR3 protein: CASSLVGQGALGRTEAFF
D gene: TRBD1; clone size: NA; V gene: TRBV11-2; J gene: TRBJ2-5; CDR3 DNA: TGTGCCAGCAGCTCAGGACAGGGGAGGGAGACCCAGTACTTC; CDR3 protein: CASSSGQGRETQYF
D gene: TRBD2; clone size: NA; V gene: TRBV24-1; J gene: TRBJ2-1; CDR3 DNA: TGTGCCACCAACGGACTAGCGGGATCGGGGGAGCAGTTCTTC; CDR3 protein: CATNGLAGSGEQFF
D gene: NA; clone size: NA; V gene: TRBV24-1; J gene: TRBJ2-3; CDR3 DNA: TGTGCCACCAGGGACACCTTAGGCACAGATACGCAGTATTTT; CDR3 protein: CATRDTLGTDTQYF
D gene: TRBD1; clone size: NA; V gene: TRBV7-2; J gene: TRBJ1-3; CDR3 DNA: TGTGCCAGCAGCTTTGGACAGGGGACTGGAAACACCATATATTTT; CDR3 protein: CASSFGQGTGNTIYF
D gene: NA; clone size: NA; V gene: TRBV4-2; J gene: TRBJ2-1; CDR3 DNA: TGTGCCAGCAGCCAACACCTAGGTGAGCAGTTCTTC; CDR3 protein: CASSQHLGEQFF
D gene: TRBD2; clone size: NA; V gene: TRBV7-2; J gene: TRBJ2-3; CDR3 DNA: TGTGCCAGCAGCTTACCCCCGGGACTAGCGGGATTCGATACGCAGTATTTT; CDR3 protein: CASSLPPGLAGFDTQYF
D gene: NA; clone size: NA; V gene: TRBV14; J gene: TRBJ2-7; CDR3 DNA: TGTGCCAGCAGCCAAGGTCCACTCTTTAGTTACGAGCAGTACTTC; CDR3 protein: CASSQGPLFSYEQYF
D gene: NA; clone size: NA; V gene: TRBV2; J gene: TRBJ1-2; CDR3 DNA: TGTGCCAGCAGTGAAGCGGGGGGTACTGGCTATGGCTACACCTTC; CDR3 protein: CASSEAGGTGYGYTF
D gene: TRBD1; clone size: NA; V gene: TRBV27; J gene: TRBJ2-3; CDR3 DNA: TGTGCCAGCAGACGGACAGGGGGTTACTTCACTAGCACAGATACGCAGTATTTT; CDR3 protein: CASRRTGGYFTSTDTQYF
D gene: NA; clone size: NA; V gene: TRBV18; J gene: TRBJ2-4; CDR3 DNA: TGTGCCAGCTCACCAATACAGGGTCAAGGAGCCAAAAACATTCAGTACTTC; CDR3 protein: CASSPIQGQGAKNIQYF
D gene: NA; clone size: NA; V gene: TRBV19; J gene: TRBJ2-7; CDR3 DNA: TGTGCCAGTAGTCCCTTCCCAACCAGGGACGAGCAGTACTTC; CDR3 protein: CASSPFPTRDEQYF